This T cell receptor beta chain was sequenced in a study of early stage breast cancer tumors. Study background: Twelve of the 16 invasive tumors were ER+, PR+ and HER2-. Under 10 ER+/PR+/HER2- tumors were invasive ductal; a few were invasive lobular. Study-wide results and caveats: Tumor and normal breast were distinguished via blood comparison in about 90% of the 16 patients.

Clones were read by immunoSEQ multiplex PCR, and TCRdb kept only the in-frame ones, dropping some. This repertoire shows some 48,000 clones, roughly four fifths found once; its top ten account for around 1.5%. Trimming removed 2 bases from V and 9 bases from J, with 8 bases in between. The CDR3 consists of 12 residues. The V gene's germline CDR1 is WNHNN and CDR2 SYGVQD (reference sequence). This clone came up once. Its antigen is unidentified. The origin of this receptor is a person between 45 and 65 years old with breast cancer. The specimen was blood. The chain links TRBV10-1 to TRBJ2-1; weak D call: TRBD2 (6 bases). CDR3 sequence (DNA): TGCGCCAGCAGTGAGGGGGGGTCTGAGCAGTTCTTC. This codes for CASSEGGSEQFF.